This TCR beta chain was captured in a study of lymphopenia after photon versus proton radiotherapy (dated by TCRdb to between 2018 and 2020). For the wider study: In patients with gastrointestinal tumors who developed high-grade lymphopenia, the study compared the immunological effects of photon radiation therapy with those of proton radiation therapy. The cohort comprised roughly 20 patients with gastrointestinal tumors who received either photon or proton therapy and then developed lymphopenia. The goal of the study was to characterize the differences between the two radiation modalities in how they affect the immune system.

The CDR3 goes from the cysteine to the phenylalanine over 13 residues. Only the CDR3 DNA stays, 39 bases, in frame from base 1. The germline V gene (reference sequence) sets CDR1 to GTSNPN and CDR2 to SVGIG. V is shortened by 7 bases, J by 1 base, and the region joining them spans 11 bases. Receptors were amplified or captured by the immunoSEQ multiplex PCR assay. Deep sequencing of rearranged TCR beta loci, alongside multiparametric flow cytometry, was used to profile T cell repertoires. Entries here come from immuneACCESS through TCRdb and include only in-frame sequences with V and J called. Some clones fail to appear in such tables; in the studies checked, an unresolved V gene covers under half of the shortfall, and the cause of the remainder is unknown. This sample lists 7,400 or so clones; about 88% were detected once. 3.1% of the sample is in the top ten clones. About this clone itself: Its binding antigen is unknown. The record has no base qualities; no much larger clone is one base away.

Broader findings and caveats from the paper: The survival association was assessed only in patients who died, and the authors presented better survival with proton therapy as a possibility rather than a demonstrated result. Across the cohort, an inverse correlation was found between a larger post-nadir drop in TCR diversity and overall survival time among patients who died. After the lymphocyte count nadir, repertoires from photon-treated patients showed oligoclonal expansion, particularly of CD8+ Temra cells, and this expansion drove the decline in diversity. During treatment, patients who received photon therapy lost naive T cells and TCR diversity and gained effector/memory populations, whereas patients who received proton therapy remained relatively stable.

The source is an older woman with pancreatic cancer. The receptor chain draws on TRBV30 and TRBJ1-5; there is no confident call for the D gene. This sample comprised peripheral blood, obtained from a patient treated with photon-based radiotherapy. The DNA reads as follows: TGTGCCTCTGACGGGTGGAGCAATCAGCCCCAGCATTTT. It translates to CASDGWSNQPQHF.